The present entry profiles one TCR beta chain with its context. This clonotype occurred many times. This receptor's antigen is unknown. No base qualities exist here, and no much larger clone lies one base off it. This entry belongs to a study of CD8 T cells in ankylosing spondylitis (dated by TCRdb to about 2017). Regarding the study in general: T cell receptor beta repertoires were profiled in healthy donors and ankylosing spondylitis patients so that disease-linked TCR variants could be found. Samples of peripheral blood were taken, and for ankylosing spondylitis patients, synovial fluid was collected as well. The whole study cohort included over 85 healthy donors and 25 ankylosing spondylitis patients. The research as a whole found: A TCR beta motif made up of several highly homologous amino acid variants appeared to be characteristic of blood from ankylosing spondylitis patients. In peripheral blood, the disease-linked clones were found at relatively low frequencies and had a CD8+ phenotype. The disease-linked clones were reported as significantly enriched in matched synovial fluid samples from ankylosing spondylitis patients. Some of the motif variants had been reported before in the synovial fluid and blood of reactive arthritis patients, a finding that suggests common disease-initiation mechanisms.

This sample was sequenced with an Illumina HiSeq 2500. Quantitative 5'-RACE with molecular barcodes was the method used to prepare the TCR beta libraries. As for the original processing: To identify disease-linked TCR variants, a new computational method was used, one built on a probabilistic model of VDJ rearrangement. Through fastp at Q25 and MiXCR, TCRdb rebuilt clones from the public reads, retaining in-frame beta chains. Duplicate CDR3 protein sequences are folded into a single record with the most common DNA and genes. The V and J calls were not made by the authors but by TCRdb's processing. Present in this sample are fewer than 550,000 distinct CDR3 sequences, approximately 5% of which were seen just once. The top ten clonotypes cover 3% to 4.5% of the sample. From cysteine to phenylalanine, the CDR3 is 18 amino acids long. Here the CDR3 DNA is all that survives: 54 bases in frame from base 1. CDR1 and CDR2, looked up from the germline V gene, are MGHRA and YSYEKL. The germline ends are 21 bases apart after V is trimmed by 1 base and J by 2 bases.

This clonotype was sampled from a male donor with ankylosing spondylitis. The specimen sequenced was blood, either unsorted or a sorted T cell fraction (not recorded which). The chain is assembled from TRBV4-1 and TRBJ2-7, with the D assignment possibly TRBD1 or TRBD2, given 5 matching bases for each. The encoded CDR3 is CASSQALGTVIGAYEQYF. The DNA sequence is as follows: TGCGCCAGCAGCCAAGCTCTCGGGACCGTTATCGGGGCCTACGAGCAGTACTTC.